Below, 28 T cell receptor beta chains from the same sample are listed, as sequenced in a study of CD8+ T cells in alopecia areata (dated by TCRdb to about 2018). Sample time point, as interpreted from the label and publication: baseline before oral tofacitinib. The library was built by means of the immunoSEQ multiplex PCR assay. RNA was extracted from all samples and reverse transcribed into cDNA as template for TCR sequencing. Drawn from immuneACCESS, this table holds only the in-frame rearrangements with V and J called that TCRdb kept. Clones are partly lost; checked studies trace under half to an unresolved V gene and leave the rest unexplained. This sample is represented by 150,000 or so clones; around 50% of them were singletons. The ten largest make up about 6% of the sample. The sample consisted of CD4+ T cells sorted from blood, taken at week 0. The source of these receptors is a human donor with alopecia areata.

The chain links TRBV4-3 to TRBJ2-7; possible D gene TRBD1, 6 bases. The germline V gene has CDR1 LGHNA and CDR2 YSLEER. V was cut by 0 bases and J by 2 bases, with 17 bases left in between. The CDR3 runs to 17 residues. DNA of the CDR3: TGCGCCAGCAGCCAAGATCTCCATACTCAGGGGACCTACGAGCAGTACTTC. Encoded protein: CASSQDLHTQGTYEQYF.

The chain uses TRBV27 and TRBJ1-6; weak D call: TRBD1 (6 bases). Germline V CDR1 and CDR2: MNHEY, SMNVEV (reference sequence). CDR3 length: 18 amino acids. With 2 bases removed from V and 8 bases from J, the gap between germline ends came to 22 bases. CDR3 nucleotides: TGTGCCAGCAGTTTAGAGGGCCCTCTTACAGGGTACCATTCACCCCTCCACTTT. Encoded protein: CASSLEGPLTGYHSPLHF.

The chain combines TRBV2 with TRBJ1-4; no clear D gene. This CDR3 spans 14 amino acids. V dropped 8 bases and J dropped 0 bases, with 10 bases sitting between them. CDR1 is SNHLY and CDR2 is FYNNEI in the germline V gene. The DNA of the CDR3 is TGTGCCAGCTGGACCCCCTCAACTAATGAAAAACTGTTTTTT. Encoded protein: CASWTPSTNEKLFF. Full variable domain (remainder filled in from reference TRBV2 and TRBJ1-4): EPEVTQTPSHQVTQMGQEVILRCVPISNHLYFYWYRQILGQKVEFLVSFYNNEISEKSEIFDDQFSVERPDGSNFTLKIRSTKLEDSAMYFCASWTPSTNEKLFFGSGTQLSVL.

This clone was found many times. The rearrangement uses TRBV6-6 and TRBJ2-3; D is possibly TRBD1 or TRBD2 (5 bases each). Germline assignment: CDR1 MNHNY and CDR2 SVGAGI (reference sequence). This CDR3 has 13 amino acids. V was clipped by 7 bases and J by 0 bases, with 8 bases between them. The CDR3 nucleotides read TGTGCCAGCACCTGGGACAGCACAGATACGCAGTATTTT. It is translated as CASTWDSTDTQYF.

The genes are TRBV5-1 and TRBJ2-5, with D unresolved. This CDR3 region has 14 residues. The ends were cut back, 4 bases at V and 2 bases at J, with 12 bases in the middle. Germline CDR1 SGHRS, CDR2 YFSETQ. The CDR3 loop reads CASSRGRLQETQYF. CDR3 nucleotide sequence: TGCGCCAGCAGCCGAGGACGCTTACAAGAGACCCAGTACTTC.

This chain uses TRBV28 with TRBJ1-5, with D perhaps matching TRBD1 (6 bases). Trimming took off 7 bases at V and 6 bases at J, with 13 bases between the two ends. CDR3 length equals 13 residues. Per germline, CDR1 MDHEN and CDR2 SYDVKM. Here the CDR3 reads CASTRDNSQPQHF. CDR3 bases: TGTGCCAGCACTCGGGACAACTCTCAGCCCCAGCATTTT.

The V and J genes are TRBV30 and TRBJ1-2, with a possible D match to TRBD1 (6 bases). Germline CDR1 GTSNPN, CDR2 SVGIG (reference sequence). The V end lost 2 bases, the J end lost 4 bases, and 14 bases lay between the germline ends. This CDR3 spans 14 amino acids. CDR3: CAWSTGGLSYGYTF. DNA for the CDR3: TGTGCCTGGAGTACTGGGGGCCTTAGCTATGGCTACACCTTC. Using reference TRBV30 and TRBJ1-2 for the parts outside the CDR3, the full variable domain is SQTIHQWPATLVQPVGSPLSLECTVEGTSNPNLYWYRQAAGRGLQLLFYSVGIGQISSEVPQNLSASRPQDRQFILSSKKLLLSDSGFYLCAWSTGGLSYGYTFGSGTRLTVV.

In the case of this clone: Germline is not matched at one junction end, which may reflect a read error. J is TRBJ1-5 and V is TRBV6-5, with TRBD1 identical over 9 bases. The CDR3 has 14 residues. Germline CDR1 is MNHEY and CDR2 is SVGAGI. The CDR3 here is CASSSGQGSQPPHF. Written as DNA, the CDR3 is TGTGCCAGCAGTTCTGGACAGGGGAGTCAGCCCCCGCATTTT.

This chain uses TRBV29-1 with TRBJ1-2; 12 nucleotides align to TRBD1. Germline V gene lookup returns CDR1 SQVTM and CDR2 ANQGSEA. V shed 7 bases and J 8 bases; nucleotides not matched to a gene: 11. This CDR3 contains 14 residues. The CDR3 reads CSDTTGTGGEGYTF. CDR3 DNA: TGCAGCGACACTACCGGGACAGGGGGCGAAGGCTACACCTTC.

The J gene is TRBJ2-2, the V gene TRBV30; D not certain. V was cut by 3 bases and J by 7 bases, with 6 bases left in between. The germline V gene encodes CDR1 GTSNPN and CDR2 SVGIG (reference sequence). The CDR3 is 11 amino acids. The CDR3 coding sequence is TGTGCCTGGAGATTCGACGGGGAGCTGTTTTTT. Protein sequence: CAWRFDGELFF.

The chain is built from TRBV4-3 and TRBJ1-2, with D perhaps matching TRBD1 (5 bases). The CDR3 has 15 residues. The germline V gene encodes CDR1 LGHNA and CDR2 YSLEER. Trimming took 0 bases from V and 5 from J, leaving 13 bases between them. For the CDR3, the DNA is TGCGCCAGCAGCCAAGAACAGGAGGCTATTTATGGCTACACCTTC. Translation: CASSQEQEAIYGYTF.

The CDR3 bases are TGTGCCAGCAGCTTCGAGCTCGCAGATACGCAGTATTTT. Protein sequence: CASSFELADTQYF. This chain uses TRBV11-2 with TRBJ2-3, with no clear D. CDR3 size: 13 residues. Trimming took off 3 bases at V and 4 bases at J, with 8 bases between the two ends. CDR1 and CDR2 (germline): SGHAT, FQNNGV.

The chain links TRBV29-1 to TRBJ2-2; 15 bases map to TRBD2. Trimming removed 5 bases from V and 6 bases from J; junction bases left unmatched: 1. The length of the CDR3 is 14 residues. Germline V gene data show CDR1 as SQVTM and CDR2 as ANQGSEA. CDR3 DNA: TGCAGCGTTTGGACTAGCGGGGGGGCCGGGGAGCTGTTTTTT. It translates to CSVWTSGGAGELFF.

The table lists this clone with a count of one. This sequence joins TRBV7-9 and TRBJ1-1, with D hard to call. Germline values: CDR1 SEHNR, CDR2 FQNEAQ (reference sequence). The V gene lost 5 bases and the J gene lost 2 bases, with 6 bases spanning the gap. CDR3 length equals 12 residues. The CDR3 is CASSRDNTEAFF. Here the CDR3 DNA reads TGTGCCAGCAGCAGGGATAACACTGAAGCTTTCTTT.

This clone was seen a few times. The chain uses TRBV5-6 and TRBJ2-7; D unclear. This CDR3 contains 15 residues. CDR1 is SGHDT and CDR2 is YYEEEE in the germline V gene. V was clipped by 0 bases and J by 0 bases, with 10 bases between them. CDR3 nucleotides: TGTGCCAGCAGCTTGGAGGACGGTTACTCCTACGAGCAGTACTTC. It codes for CASSLEDGYSYEQYF. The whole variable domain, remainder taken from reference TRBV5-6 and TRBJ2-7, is DAGVTQSPTHLIKTRGQQVTLRCSPKSGHDTVSWYQQALGQGPQFIFQYYEEEERQRGNFPDRFSGHQFPNYSSELNVNALLLGDSALYLCASSLEDGYSYEQYFGPGTRLTVT.

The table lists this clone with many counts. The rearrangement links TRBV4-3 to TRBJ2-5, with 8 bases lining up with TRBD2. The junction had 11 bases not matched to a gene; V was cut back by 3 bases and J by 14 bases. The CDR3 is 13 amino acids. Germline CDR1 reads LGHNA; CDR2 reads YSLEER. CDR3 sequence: CASSQGLSGMTYF. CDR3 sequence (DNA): TGCGCCAGCAGCCAGGGGCTTAGCGGGATGACCTACTTC.

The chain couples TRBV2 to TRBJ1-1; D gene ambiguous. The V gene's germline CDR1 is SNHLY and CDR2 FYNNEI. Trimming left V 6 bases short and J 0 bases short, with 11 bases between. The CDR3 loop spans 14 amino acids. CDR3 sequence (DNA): TGTGCCAGCAGGCCGGGATCTATGAACACTGAAGCTTTCTTT. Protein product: CASRPGSMNTEAFF.

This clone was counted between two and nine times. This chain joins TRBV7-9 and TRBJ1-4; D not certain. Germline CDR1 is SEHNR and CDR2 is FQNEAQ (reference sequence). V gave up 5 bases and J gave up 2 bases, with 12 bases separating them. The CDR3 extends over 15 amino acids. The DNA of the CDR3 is TGTGCCAGCAGCGGAAGCGGAGGCACTAATGAAAAACTGTTTTTT. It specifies CASSGSGGTNEKLFF.

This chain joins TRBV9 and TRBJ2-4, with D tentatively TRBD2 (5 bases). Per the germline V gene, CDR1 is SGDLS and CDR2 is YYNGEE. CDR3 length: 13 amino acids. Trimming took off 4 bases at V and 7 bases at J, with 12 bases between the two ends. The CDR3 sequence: CASSSGTGNIQYF. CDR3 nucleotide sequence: TGTGCCAGCAGCTCTGGAACGGGGAACATTCAGTACTTC.

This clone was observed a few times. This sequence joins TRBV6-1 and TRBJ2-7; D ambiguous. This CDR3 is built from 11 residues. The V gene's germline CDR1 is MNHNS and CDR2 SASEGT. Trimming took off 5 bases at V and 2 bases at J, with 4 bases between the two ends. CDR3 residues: CASSPAYEQYF. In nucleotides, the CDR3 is TGTGCCAGCAGTCCAGCCTACGAGCAGTACTTC.

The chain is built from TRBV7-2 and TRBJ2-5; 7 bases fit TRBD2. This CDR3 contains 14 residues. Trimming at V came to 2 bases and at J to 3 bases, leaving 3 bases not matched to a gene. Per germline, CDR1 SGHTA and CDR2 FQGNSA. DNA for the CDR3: TGTGCCAGCAGCTTACTAGCGGATAAAGAGACCCAGTACTTC. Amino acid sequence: CASSLLADKETQYF.

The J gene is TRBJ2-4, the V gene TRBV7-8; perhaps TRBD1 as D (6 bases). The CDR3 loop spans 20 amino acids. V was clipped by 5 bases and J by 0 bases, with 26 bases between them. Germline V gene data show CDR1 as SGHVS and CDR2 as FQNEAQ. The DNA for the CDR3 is TGTGCCAGCAGCCCCCGGACAGTGCTACTGATCTCTATAGCCAAAAACATTCAGTACTTC. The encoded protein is CASSPRTVLLISIAKNIQYF.

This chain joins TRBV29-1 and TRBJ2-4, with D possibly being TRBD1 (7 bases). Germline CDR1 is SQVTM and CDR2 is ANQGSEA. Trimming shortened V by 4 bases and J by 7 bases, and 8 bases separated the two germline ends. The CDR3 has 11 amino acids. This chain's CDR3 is CSVAGGNIQYF. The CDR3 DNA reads TGCAGCGTTGCAGGGGGGAACATTCAGTACTTC.

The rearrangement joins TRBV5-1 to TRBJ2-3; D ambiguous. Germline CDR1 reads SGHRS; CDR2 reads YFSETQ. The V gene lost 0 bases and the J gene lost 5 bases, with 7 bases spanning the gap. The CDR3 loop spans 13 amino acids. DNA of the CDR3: TGCGCCAGCAGCTTGGCCAACGGAGATACGCAGTATTTT. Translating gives CASSLANGDTQYF.

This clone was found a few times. The CDR3: CASSQDMNRAYEQYF. DNA for the CDR3: TGTGCCAGCAGCCAAGATATGAACAGGGCCTACGAGCAGTACTTC. The V call is TRBV4-2, the J call TRBJ2-7; TRBD1 is a possible D gene (6 bases). The V gene's germline CDR1 is LGHNA and CDR2 YNFKEQ. Trimming pared 0 bases from V and 2 bases from J, leaving 11 bases between. CDR3 length equals 15 residues.

CDR3 sequence reads: CAAGQTSGANVLTF. The CDR3 region has the DNA TGTGCGGCAGGACAGACCTCTGGGGCCAACGTCCTGACTTTC. The chain uses TRBV30 and TRBJ2-6; D may be TRBD1 (6 bases). Germline lookup yields CDR1 GTSNPN and CDR2 SVGIG (reference sequence). This CDR3 is built from 14 residues.

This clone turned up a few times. The CDR3 is CASSGIDRKAGAFF. The CDR3 nucleotides are TGTGCCAGCAGTGGTATAGACAGAAAGGCTGGAGCTTTCTTT. V and J are TRBV27 and TRBJ1-1; possible D gene TRBD1, 5 bases. V lost 5 bases, J lost 10 bases, and 20 bases lay in between. This CDR3 has 14 amino acids. Per the germline V gene, CDR1 is MNHEY and CDR2 is SMNVEV (reference sequence).

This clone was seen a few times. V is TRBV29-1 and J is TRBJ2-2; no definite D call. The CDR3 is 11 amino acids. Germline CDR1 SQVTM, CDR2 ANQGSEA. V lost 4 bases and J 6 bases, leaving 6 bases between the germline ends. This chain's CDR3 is CSVGTPGELFF. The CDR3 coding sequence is TGCAGCGTTGGTACGCCCGGGGAGCTGTTTTTT.